What follows are 27 T cell receptor beta chains derived from one specimen sequenced in a study of blood T cell repertoires in COVID-19. Measured with immunoSEQ multiplex PCR; TCRdb has only the in-frame clones, and not every one. The sample includes around 250,000 clones, approximately 86% seen only once; the top ten take approximately 7%. The specimen sequenced was peripheral blood. All receptors come from a woman aged 65 to 85 with active or convalescent COVID-19.

The V call is TRBV10-1, the J call TRBJ1-6; the D is unclear. This CDR3 is 14 amino acids long. In germline, CDR1 is WNHNN, CDR2 SYGVQD (reference sequence). V was clipped by 6 bases and J by 5 bases, with 11 bases between them. In DNA, the CDR3 is TGCGCCAGCAGGGTATACAGAAATAATTCACCCCTCCACTTT. Its translation is CASRVYRNNSPLHF.

This chain uses TRBV6-2 or TRBV6-3 with TRBJ2-1; D not certain. Germline CDR1 is MNHEY and CDR2 is SVGEGT. Trimming removed 5 bases from V and 5 bases from J, with 10 bases in between. CDR3 length: 13 amino acids. The CDR3 reads CASSQAPNNEQFF. CDR3 bases: TGTGCCAGCAGTCAGGCCCCCAACAATGAGCAGTTCTTC.

The CDR3 coding sequence is TGTGCCAGCAGCTTATACAGAAACACAGATACGCAGTATTTT. It encodes CASSLYRNTDTQYF. The rearrangement uses TRBV7-9 and TRBJ2-3; D call uncertain. The germline CDR1 and CDR2 sequences are SEHNR and FQNEAQ (reference sequence). CDR3 length equals 14 residues. Between the trimmed V and J ends, which lost 2 bases and 2 bases, there was a span of 8 bases.

The genes are TRBV3-1 (or the pseudogene TRBV3-2) and TRBJ2-4; no clear D gene. The V end was cut by 0 bases, the J end by 2 bases, with 8 bases between. The CDR3 sequence is 15 residues long. CDR1 is LGHDT, CDR2 YNNKEL, per germline (reference sequence). The CDR3 is CASSQDDTTKNIQYF. The CDR3 coding sequence is TGTGCCAGCAGCCAAGATGACACAACCAAAAACATTCAGTACTTC.

This clone was observed a handful of times. This sequence joins TRBV18 and TRBJ1-4; no clear D. The CDR3 extends over 16 amino acids. V dropped 4 bases and J dropped 2 bases, with 14 bases sitting between them. CDR1 KGHSH and CDR2 LQKENI come from the germline V gene. The CDR3 DNA is TGTGCCAGCTCACGTTTATCAAGCGGCACTAATGAAAAACTGTTTTTT. It specifies CASSRLSSGTNEKLFF.

The chain employs TRBV6-5 and TRBJ1-4; D might be TRBD1 (6 bases). The CDR3 extends over 14 amino acids. From germline, CDR1 is MNHEY and CDR2 SVGAGI. The germline V and J ends were trimmed by 6 bases and 8 bases, with 16 bases remaining between them. The CDR3 is CASSSQGGAEKLFF. The DNA of the CDR3 is TGTGCCAGCAGCTCACAGGGCGGAGCGGAAAAACTGTTTTTT.

The chain links TRBV10-3 to TRBJ1-2; tentative D call: TRBD1 (5 bases). The V and J ends lost 5 bases and 8 bases respectively, with 12 bases between them. This CDR3 has 12 residues. Germline V CDR1 and CDR2: ENHRY, SYGVKD. CDR3 amino acids: CAISRQSLGYTF. The CDR3 DNA reads as TGTGCCATCAGTCGACAGTCCCTAGGCTACACCTTC.

In its sample, this clone was seen a few times. The chain has TRBV9 and TRBJ1-2; 7 bases map to TRBD1. In germline, CDR1 is SGDLS, CDR2 YYNGEE. CDR3 size: 13 residues. V lost 4 bases and J lost 4; bases outside the gene matches: 4. CDR3 residues: CASSTSGGYGYTF. The CDR3 DNA reads TGTGCCAGCAGCACCTCAGGGGGCTATGGCTACACCTTC.

The chain joins TRBV15 to TRBJ2-2; TRBD1 aligns across 9 bases. V trimming: 0 bases; J trimming: 4 bases; junction bases outside the gene matches: 3. CDR1 is LNHNV and CDR2 is YYDKDF in the germline V gene (reference sequence). The CDR3 runs 16 residues. The CDR3 DNA reads as TGTGCCACCAGCAGAGAGGACAGGGGAGGCACCGGGGAGCTGTTTTTT. Amino acid sequence: CATSREDRGGTGELFF.

This chain uses TRBV6-5 with TRBJ2-2; no firm D call. The CDR3 loop spans 10 amino acids. The ends were cut back, 6 bases at V and 8 bases at J, with 4 bases in the middle. Germline assignment: CDR1 MNHEY and CDR2 SVGAGI. The DNA for the CDR3 is TGTGCCAGCAGGTTAGGGGAGCTGTTTTTT. It is translated as CASRLGELFF.

This chain connects TRBV29-1 to TRBJ2-7, with D possibly matching TRBD1 (6 bases). Trimming removed 4 bases from V and 6 bases from J, with 16 bases in between. This CDR3 spans 13 amino acids. The germline gives CDR1 SQVTM, CDR2 ANQGSEA. The DNA for the CDR3 is TGCAGCGTTGTTCCCGGGACACCCACCGAGCAGTACTTC. The encoded protein is CSVVPGTPTEQYF.

The chain uses TRBV5-4 and TRBJ2-3; 7 nucleotides line up with TRBD2. The germline gives CDR1 SGHNT, CDR2 YYREEE (reference sequence). Germline trimming cut 2 bases from V and 2 bases from J; bases unmatched to any gene: 8. The CDR3 consists of 16 residues. The CDR3 protein is CASSFGPTSATDTQYF. For the CDR3, the DNA is TGTGCCAGCAGCTTTGGTCCCACTAGCGCCACAGATACGCAGTATTTT.

The chain joins TRBV5-4 to TRBJ1-1; 10 nucleotides line up with TRBD1. Germline lookup yields CDR1 SGHNT and CDR2 YYREEE (reference sequence). The CDR3 is made up of 17 amino acids. The J segment lost 5 bases and the V segment lost 4 bases, leaving 14 bases of the junction unmatched. CDR3 coding DNA: TGTGCCAGCAGCCGAAACATGCCGGGACAGGGGCAAACTGAAGCTTTCTTT. Its protein product is CASSRNMPGQGQTEAFF. Drawing the rest from reference TRBV5-4 and TRBJ1-1, the complete variable domain is ETGVTQSPTHLIKTRGQQVTLRCSSQSGHNTVSWYQQALGQGPQFIFQYYREEENGRGNFPPRFSGLQFPNYSSELNVNALELDDSALYLCASSRNMPGQGQTEAFFGQGTRLTVV.

The V call is TRBV4-1, the J call TRBJ1-3, with D perhaps TRBD1 (5 bases). The CDR3 is made up of 15 amino acids. Per germline, CDR1 MGHRA and CDR2 YSYEKL. Between the trimmed V and J ends, which lost 4 bases and 5 bases, there was a span of 15 bases. The CDR3 DNA reads as TGCGCCAGCAGCCGATCGACAGAATATAGAAACACCATATATTTT. Protein: CASSRSTEYRNTIYF.

The chain joins TRBV27 to TRBJ1-5; D gene ambiguous. This CDR3 is built from 15 residues. CDR1 is MNHEY and CDR2 is SMNVEV in the germline V gene (reference sequence). V gave up 6 bases and J gave up 0 bases, with 12 bases separating them. DNA of the CDR3: TGTGCCAGCAGGATCAGGAATAATAGCAATCAGCCCCAGCATTTT. Its translation is CASRIRNNSNQPQHF.

This chain joins TRBV7-9 and TRBJ2-7; 7 positions agree with TRBD2. The CDR3 spans 13 residues. Germline V lookup: CDR1 SEHNR, CDR2 FQNEAQ (reference sequence). After removal of 5 bases from V and 7 bases from J, the junction contained 8 bases not matched to a gene. This CDR3 reads CASSQAGREEQYF. DNA of the CDR3: TGTGCCAGCAGCCAAGCGGGGCGGGAGGAGCAGTACTTC.

This sequence joins TRBV27 and TRBJ2-5, with TRBD2 as a possible D gene (5 bases). This CDR3 region has 14 residues. Germline assignment: CDR1 MNHEY and CDR2 SMNVEV (reference sequence). The germline V and J ends were trimmed by 3 bases and 2 bases, with 10 bases remaining between them. CDR3 amino acids: CASSFNGEQETQYF. Here the CDR3 DNA reads TGTGCCAGCAGTTTTAACGGGGAACAAGAGACCCAGTACTTC.

Details on this clone: Other DNA sequences from this sample encode an identical CDR3 as well. The chain uses TRBV19 and TRBJ1-3; TRBD1 might be the D (6 bases). V gave up 4 bases and J gave up 0 bases, with 7 bases separating them. The CDR3 loop spans 14 amino acids. Germline V gene data show CDR1 as LNHDA and CDR2 as SQIVND (reference sequence). The CDR3 is CASSTDSSGNTIYF. DNA for the CDR3: TGTGCCAGTAGTACGGACAGCTCTGGAAACACCATATATTTT.

The chain carries TRBV6-5 and TRBJ1-2; no firm D call. V lost 10 bases to trimming and J lost 8 bases, with 14 bases between them. Per the germline V gene, CDR1 is MNHEY and CDR2 is SVGAGI. The CDR3 is 11 amino acids. The DNA of the CDR3 is TGTGCCACCACTACCTCTAGCGGCTACACCTTC. Its protein is CATTTSSGYTF.

The chain combines TRBV10-1 with TRBJ2-1; weak D call: TRBD1 (6 bases). Looked up from germline, CDR1 is WNHNN and CDR2 is SYGVQD (reference sequence). Trimming removed 7 bases at V and 8 bases at J, with 21 bases between. The CDR3 length is 15 residues. CDR3 nucleotides: TGCGCCAGCACCAACACAAAAAACAGGGCAGATGAGCAGTTCTTC. Translation gives CASTNTKNRADEQFF.

This sequence joins TRBV5-6 and TRBJ1-1; no clear D gene. V was trimmed by 3 bases and J by 3 bases, leaving 3 bases between them. Germline V gene data show CDR1 as SGHDT and CDR2 as YYEEEE. The CDR3 is 11 amino acids. CDR3 in amino acids: CASSSYTEAFF. The CDR3 DNA reads as TGTGCCAGCAGCTCCTACACTGAAGCTTTCTTT.

The chain recombines TRBV9 with TRBJ1-5; D may be TRBD1 (5 bases). V was cut by 0 bases and J by 3 bases, with 10 bases left in between. CDR1 is SGDLS, CDR2 YYNGEE, per germline. There are 15 residues in the CDR3. CDR3 nucleotides: TGTGCCAGCAGCGTAGGCGACAGCTCCAATCAGCCCCAGCATTTT. Protein: CASSVGDSSNQPQHF.

The chain carries TRBV19 and TRBJ1-6; tentatively, D is TRBD1 (6 bases). With 6 bases removed from V and 2 bases from J, the gap between germline ends came to 14 bases. The CDR3 extends over 16 amino acids. Germline-derived CDR1 and CDR2 are LNHDA and SQIVND (reference sequence). In DNA form, the CDR3 reads TGTGCCAGTAGGATCGTGGACAGTGCCTATAATTCACCCCTCCACTTT. Amino acid sequence: CASRIVDSAYNSPLHF.

For this clone: The junction shows a germline mismatch at one end, possibly a read error. The V gene is TRBV11-2, the J gene TRBJ1-1; 11 bases fit TRBD1. CDR3 length: 14 residues. Germline-derived CDR1 and CDR2 are SGHAT and FQNNGV. The CDR3 nucleotides are TGTGCCAGCAGCTCTGGGTGGGGACAGGGGGTAGAGACATTT. Translation gives CASSSGWGQGVETF.

The V and J genes are TRBV6-5 and TRBJ1-1; no clear D. Trimming pared 6 bases from V and 1 base from J, leaving 9 bases between. Germline CDR1 is MNHEY and CDR2 is SVGAGI. This CDR3 is 13 amino acids long. The CDR3 nucleotides are TGTGCCAGCAGAACTCCAGGGAACACTGAAGCTTTCTTT. Its translation: CASRTPGNTEAFF.

V gene TRBV10-2 combines with J gene TRBJ1-4; no clear D. The CDR3 runs to 16 residues. Trimming removed 2 bases at V and 2 bases at J, with 12 bases between. Germline values: CDR1 WSHSY, CDR2 SAAADI. The DNA of the CDR3 is TGCGCCAGCAGTGAGATGATCGGTTCCACTAATGAAAAACTGTTTTTT. It yields the protein CASSEMIGSTNEKLFF.

The chain carries TRBV7-8 and TRBJ1-4; 8 bases map to TRBD1. V shed 5 bases and J 8 bases; nucleotides not matched to a gene: 7. CDR3 length: 14 residues. Germline loops: CDR1 SGHVS, CDR2 FQNEAQ. The CDR3 DNA reads as TGTGCCAGCAGCCCATGGACAGGGAGGGAAAAACTGTTTTTT. This sequence encodes CASSPWTGREKLFF.